This T cell receptor beta chain was found in a study of cytomegalovirus exposure and HLA in healthy donors. Using immunoSEQ multiplex PCR, the repertoire was profiled, and TCRdb retains in-frame clones only, with some absent. This table has 120,000 or so clones, about 82% appearing once. It was the roughly 110-subject validation cohort, separate from the roughly 700-subject first cohort, to which the donors belonged. About this clone: Its antigen is undetermined.

Study-level results: First-cohort TCR clusters were later found to tend to co-occur in the roughly 130 validation repertoires. The investigators catalogued some 160 TCR beta chains as cytomegalovirus-associated. Both high specificity and high sensitivity reportedly marked the classifier's diagnosis of cytomegalovirus status.

Germline assignment: CDR1 LNHDA and CDR2 SQIVND (reference sequence). The CDR3 sequence is 13 residues long. Trimming left V 8 bases short and J 0 bases short, with 11 bases between. The J gene is TRBJ2-7, the V gene TRBV19; D uncertain. The sample taken for sequencing was PBMCs. This clonotype was sampled from a man younger than 30 in good health and CMV-seronegative. The CDR3 bases are TGTGCCAGTGGCGGAGTAGACTCCTACGAGCAGTACTTC. As protein: CASGGVDSYEQYF.